The 21 T cell receptor beta chains in this list originate from one sample, sequenced in a study of blood T cell repertoires in COVID-19. Libraries were prepared by immunoSEQ multiplex PCR; TCRdb keeps only in-frame clonotypes and omits some of them. The table includes under 250,000 clones, 70% to 90% detected once. The specimen was PBMCs or T cells enriched from blood (not recorded which). Every receptor here comes from a man aged 25-40 years who had recovered from COVID-19.

The chain carries TRBV11-2 and TRBJ2-7; TRBD1 is a possible D gene (5 bases). The CDR3 consists of 15 residues. Trimming left V 1 base short and J 5 bases short, with 15 bases between. The germline gives CDR1 SGHAT, CDR2 FQNNGV. The CDR3 protein is CASSLGGSGFNEQYF. Written as DNA, the CDR3 is TGTGCCAGCAGCTTAGGGGGATCAGGGTTCAACGAGCAGTACTTC.

The rearrangement links TRBV6-5 to TRBJ2-1; TRBD2 matches at 8 bases. The CDR3 consists of 13 residues. Trimming took 6 bases from V and 2 from J; bases not matched to a gene: 0. Per germline, CDR1 MNHEY and CDR2 SVGAGI. This CDR3 is CASSGGAYNEQFF. The CDR3 DNA reads TGTGCCAGCAGCGGGGGGGCCTACAATGAGCAGTTCTTC.

The chain couples TRBV27 to TRBJ1-1; TRBD1 might be the D (5 bases). The CDR3 is made up of 16 amino acids. The germline V gene has CDR1 MNHEY and CDR2 SMNVEV (reference sequence). V was pared by 4 bases and J by 1 base, with 16 bases between. The CDR3 region has the DNA TGTGCCAGCAGTTCTGGGGCAGGTCAAGGGAACACTGAAGCTTTCTTT. It translates to CASSSGAGQGNTEAFF.

This chain connects TRBV6-1 to TRBJ1-2; 7 bases are shared with TRBD1. The germline CDR1 and CDR2 sequences are MNHNS and SASEGT. This CDR3 is built from 13 residues. V lost 5 bases, J lost 1 base, and 1 base stayed unmatched. The DNA of the CDR3 is TGTGCCAGCAGTCGGGACAGTAACTATGGCTACACCTTC. Translation gives CASSRDSNYGYTF.

The CDR3 sequence is CATRGTGGNEQYF. DNA for the CDR3: TGTGCCACAAGGGGGACAGGGGGTAACGAGCAGTACTTC. The J gene is TRBJ2-7, the V gene TRBV19, with 11 positions matching TRBD1. The V and J ends lost 10 bases and 5 bases, in that order; junction bases with no gene match: 7. Germline CDR1 is LNHDA and CDR2 is SQIVND (reference sequence). This CDR3 spans 13 amino acids.

The rearrangement uses TRBV19 and TRBJ1-5; no clear D gene. The CDR3 extends over 13 amino acids. V shed 4 bases and J shed 6 bases, with 10 bases lying between them. Per the germline V gene, CDR1 is LNHDA and CDR2 is SQIVND (reference sequence). CDR3 in DNA: TGTGCCAGTAGTACACTCCCAATTCAGCCCCAGCATTTT. It encodes CASSTLPIQPQHF.

This chain uses TRBV30 with TRBJ1-5; D might be TRBD1 (5 bases). The CDR3 loop spans 13 amino acids. Germline V gene sequence: CDR1 GTSNPN, CDR2 SVGIG (reference sequence). V shed 4 bases and J shed 4 bases, with 11 bases lying between them. The CDR3 here is CAWTPGGNQPQHF. Written as DNA, the CDR3 is TGTGCCTGGACCCCGGGGGGGAATCAGCCCCAGCATTTT.

V usage is TRBV6-5 and J usage is TRBJ1-2; tentative D call: TRBD1 (5 bases). The CDR3 covers 13 residues. The germline V gene has CDR1 MNHEY and CDR2 SVGAGI. V lost 2 bases to trimming and J lost 4 bases, with 8 bases between them. CDR3 DNA sequence: TGTGCCAGCAGTTACCAGGGTATCTATGGCTACACCTTC. It specifies CASSYQGIYGYTF.

The gene calls are TRBV19 and TRBJ2-1, with TRBD2 matching 7 bases. This CDR3 is built from 15 residues. V was pared by 7 bases and J by 5 bases, with 11 bases of the junction left unmatched. CDR1 is LNHDA, CDR2 SQIVND, per germline (reference sequence). DNA of the CDR3: TGTGCCAGTACCTCGGGGGGAAGTGGGGACAATGAGCAGTTCTTC. Translated, it gives CASTSGGSGDNEQFF.

The chain has TRBV2 and TRBJ2-1; TRBD2 might be the D (6 bases). The CDR3 extends over 15 amino acids. CDR1 and CDR2 from the germline V gene are SNHLY and FYNNEI. Between the trimmed V and J ends, which lost 4 bases and 6 bases, there was a span of 16 bases. The CDR3 region has the DNA TGTGCCAGCAGTGTGACTAGGAGGCTCGGCAATGAGCAGTTCTTC. Its translation is CASSVTRRLGNEQFF.

This chain uses TRBV27 with TRBJ2-1, with D tentatively TRBD2 (6 bases). CDR1 is MNHEY and CDR2 is SMNVEV in the germline V gene (reference sequence). The V and J ends lost 6 bases and 1 base respectively, with 10 bases between them. The CDR3 has 14 amino acids. CDR3 protein: CASRLGGSYNEQFF. The CDR3 DNA sequence: TGTGCCAGCAGGTTGGGAGGATCCTACAATGAGCAGTTCTTC.

The chain is built from TRBV4-2 and TRBJ2-5, with 9 bases fitting TRBD2. The germline gives CDR1 LGHNA, CDR2 YNFKEQ. The CDR3 contains 17 residues. V lost 2 bases, J lost 6 bases, and 13 bases stayed unmatched. Here the CDR3 DNA reads TGTGCCAGCAGCCAACCCTGGACTAGCGTGCAACCACAGACCCAGTACTTC. Its translation is CASSQPWTSVQPQTQYF.

The rearrangement uses TRBV5-4 and TRBJ2-6; 11 bases agree with TRBD1. The trim removed 4 bases at V and 3 bases at J, leaving 3 bases unmatched. This CDR3 is built from 16 residues. CDR1 is SGHNT and CDR2 is YYREEE in the germline V gene (reference sequence). Here the CDR3 reads CASSRTGGGGANVLTF. The CDR3 DNA sequence: TGTGCCAGCAGCCGGACAGGGGGCGGTGGGGCCAACGTCCTGACTTTC.

This clone showed up just once. The chain joins TRBV18 to TRBJ2-1, with D maybe TRBD1 (5 bases). V lost 1 base and J 8 bases, leaving 6 bases between the germline ends. This CDR3 is built from 12 residues. Germline loops: CDR1 KGHSH, CDR2 LQKENI. The CDR3 reads CASSPQQDEQFF. The DNA for the CDR3 is TGTGCCAGCTCACCACAACAGGATGAGCAGTTCTTC.

The chain has TRBV7-2 and TRBJ1-2; D may be TRBD1 (5 bases). CDR3 size: 16 residues. Germline-derived CDR1 and CDR2 are SGHTA and FQGNSA. V was pared by 5 bases and J by 8 bases, with 24 bases between. The CDR3 is CASSLGPGTVFRGYTF. CDR3 DNA sequence: TGTGCCAGCAGCCTGGGGCCGGGTACGGTATTTCGGGGCTACACCTTC.

The chain employs TRBV10-3 and TRBJ2-5, with 13 bases fitting TRBD2. The CDR3 covers 17 residues. With 0 bases clipped from V and 4 bases from J, the junction kept 5 bases outside the gene matches. Germline V gives CDR1 ENHRY, CDR2 SYGVKD. CDR3 coding DNA: TGTGCCATCAGTGAGTCGACTAGCGGGGGGTTTTTAGAGACCCAGTACTTC. This encodes CAISESTSGGFLETQYF.

J is TRBJ1-5 and V is TRBV2; no clear D gene. Germline V gene data show CDR1 as SNHLY and CDR2 as FYNNEI. The V and J ends lost 7 bases and 2 bases respectively, with 12 bases between them. The CDR3 consists of 14 residues. CDR3 nucleotide sequence: TGTGCCAGCAAGGGTCGGAGGGGCAATCAGCCCCAGCATTTT. Translating it yields CASKGRRGNQPQHF. Filled out from reference TRBV2 and TRBJ1-5, the complete variable domain reads EPEVTQTPSHQVTQMGQEVILRCVPISNHLYFYWYRQILGQKVEFLVSFYNNEISEKSEIFDDQFSVERPDGSNFTLKIRSTKLEDSAMYFCASKGRRGNQPQHFGDGTRLSIL.

This rearrangement joins TRBV9 to TRBJ2-2, with unresolved D. The V gene lost 6 bases and the J gene lost 4 bases, with 10 bases spanning the gap. The germline gives CDR1 SGDLS, CDR2 YYNGEE. This CDR3 spans 13 amino acids. As DNA, the CDR3 is TGTGCCAGCACCCCCTTGAGCACCGGGGAGCTGTTTTTT. Protein product: CASTPLSTGELFF.

The genes are TRBV4-1 and TRBJ2-1; 8 nucleotides align to TRBD1. Per the germline V gene, CDR1 is MGHRA and CDR2 is YSYEKL. Trimming cost V 0 bases and J 3 bases; bases outside gene matches: 4. The CDR3 runs to 16 residues. CDR3 region: CASSQDRGTGYNEQFF. CDR3 DNA: TGCGCCAGCAGCCAAGATAGGGGGACAGGCTACAATGAGCAGTTCTTC.

The chain is built from TRBV18 and TRBJ2-3; 7 bases line up with TRBD1. After removal of 6 bases from V and 4 bases from J, the junction contained 13 bases not matched to a gene. The CDR3 consists of 16 residues. Germline V gene sequence: CDR1 KGHSH, CDR2 LQKENI. The chain's CDR3 is CASSQNPDRVPDTQYF. The CDR3 DNA reads TGTGCCAGCTCGCAAAACCCCGACAGGGTCCCAGATACGCAGTATTTT.

This clone was recorded once. V usage is TRBV12-3 or TRBV12-4 and J usage is TRBJ1-6; no reliable D call. V was trimmed by 3 bases and J by 9 bases, leaving 6 bases between them. The CDR3 is 12 amino acids. CDR3: CASSFFSSPLHF. The CDR3 DNA reads TGTGCCAGCAGTTTTTTCTCTTCACCCCTCCACTTT.